The sequence of this T cell receptor beta chain was determined in a study of radiotherapy plus CTLA-4 blockade in lung cancer. Across the whole study: Among enrolled patients, over 15% responded and about 30% achieved disease control. The study, taken as a whole, reports: There was expansion of tumor-derived TCR clones in blood after radiotherapy plus ipilimumab. Early blood T cell clone dynamics reportedly forecast response best, with interferon-beta.

Method: immunoSEQ multiplex PCR; TCRdb's copy keeps in-frame clones and lacks some. The profile shows under 35,000 clones, 60% to 75% of them singletons. Those with chemo-refractory metastatic non-small-cell lung cancer were treated with focal radiation combined with CTLA-4 blockade using ipilimumab. The V gene's germline CDR1 is SGHRS and CDR2 YFSETQ. The CDR3 covers 15 residues. The V and J ends lost 3 bases and 1 base respectively, with 13 bases between them. Note on this clone: What it binds is unknown. Other DNA sequences in this sample translate to the same CDR3.

Sequences were derived from peripheral blood, sampled from a patient treated with radiotherapy plus ipilimumab. The TCR was taken from a human donor with non-small cell lung cancer whose response to radiotherapy plus ipilimumab could not be evaluated. V gene TRBV5-1 combines with J gene TRBJ1-2; D may be TRBD1 (6 bases). In nucleotides, the CDR3 is TGCGCCAGCAGCTCGGGGGGGGGCGATAACTATGGCTACACCTTC. Protein sequence: CASSSGGGDNYGYTF.